The 5 T cell receptor beta chains listed next were all sequenced from one sample in a study of T-cell memory formation after mild COVID-19. TCRdb reprocessed the 5' RACE reads with MiXCR, giving one entry per CDR3 protein. This table holds about 290,000 distinct CDR3 sequences, 15% to 20% found once. Sequencing was performed on PBMCs or a T cell subset sorted from them (not recorded which). The source of these receptors is a man between 18 and 29 years old who had mild COVID-19 (a few samples of this study predate the infection). Cell type and time point are not known.

This chain links TRBV6-5 with TRBJ1-5; D call uncertain. Trimming left V 2 bases short and J 3 bases short, with 8 bases between. Germline CDR1 is MNHEY and CDR2 is SVGAGI. This CDR3 comprises 14 residues. The CDR3 reads CASSYAQINQPQHF. Written as DNA, the CDR3 is TGTGCCAGCAGTTACGCCCAGATCAATCAGCCCCAGCATTTT.

This clonotype came up a few times. The V and J genes are TRBV6-5 and TRBJ2-1, with D unresolved. Germline assignment: CDR1 MNHEY and CDR2 SVGAGI. V was trimmed by 5 bases and J by 0 bases, leaving 11 bases between them. The CDR3 spans 15 residues. CDR3: CASSASTLSYNEQFF. In nucleotides, the CDR3 is TGTGCCAGCAGTGCCTCGACCCTCTCCTACAATGAGCAGTTCTTC.

This sequence joins TRBV7-2 and TRBJ2-3; TRBD2 might be the D (6 bases). With 5 bases removed from V and 3 bases from J, the gap between germline ends came to 18 bases. This CDR3 contains 16 residues. Germline V gene lookup returns CDR1 SGHTA and CDR2 FQGNSA. The CDR3 nucleotides are TGTGCCAGCAGCCCGCGGGGTCCCGGGGGTACAGATACGCAGTATTTT. Translated: CASSPRGPGGTDTQYF.

This clonotype was seen only a few times. This chain uses TRBV24-1 with TRBJ2-2, with D possibly TRBD1 on 6 matching bases. The V gene's germline CDR1 is KGHDR and CDR2 SFDVKD. The V end was cut by 3 bases, the J end by 2 bases, with 15 bases between. This CDR3 comprises 17 residues. The DNA for the CDR3 is TGTGCCACCAGTGATCCCTTAGGGGGACCAAACACCGGGGAGCTGTTTTTT. This gives the protein CATSDPLGGPNTGELFF.

The gene calls are TRBV7-8 and TRBJ2-7; D remains ambiguous. The CDR3 runs to 14 residues. V was pared by 0 bases and J by 0 bases, with 6 bases between. CDR1 is SGHVS, CDR2 FQNEAQ, per germline. Here the CDR3 reads CASSLAPVSYEQYV. Written as DNA, the CDR3 is TGTGCCAGCAGCTTAGCCCCGGTCTCCTACGAGCAGTACGTC.